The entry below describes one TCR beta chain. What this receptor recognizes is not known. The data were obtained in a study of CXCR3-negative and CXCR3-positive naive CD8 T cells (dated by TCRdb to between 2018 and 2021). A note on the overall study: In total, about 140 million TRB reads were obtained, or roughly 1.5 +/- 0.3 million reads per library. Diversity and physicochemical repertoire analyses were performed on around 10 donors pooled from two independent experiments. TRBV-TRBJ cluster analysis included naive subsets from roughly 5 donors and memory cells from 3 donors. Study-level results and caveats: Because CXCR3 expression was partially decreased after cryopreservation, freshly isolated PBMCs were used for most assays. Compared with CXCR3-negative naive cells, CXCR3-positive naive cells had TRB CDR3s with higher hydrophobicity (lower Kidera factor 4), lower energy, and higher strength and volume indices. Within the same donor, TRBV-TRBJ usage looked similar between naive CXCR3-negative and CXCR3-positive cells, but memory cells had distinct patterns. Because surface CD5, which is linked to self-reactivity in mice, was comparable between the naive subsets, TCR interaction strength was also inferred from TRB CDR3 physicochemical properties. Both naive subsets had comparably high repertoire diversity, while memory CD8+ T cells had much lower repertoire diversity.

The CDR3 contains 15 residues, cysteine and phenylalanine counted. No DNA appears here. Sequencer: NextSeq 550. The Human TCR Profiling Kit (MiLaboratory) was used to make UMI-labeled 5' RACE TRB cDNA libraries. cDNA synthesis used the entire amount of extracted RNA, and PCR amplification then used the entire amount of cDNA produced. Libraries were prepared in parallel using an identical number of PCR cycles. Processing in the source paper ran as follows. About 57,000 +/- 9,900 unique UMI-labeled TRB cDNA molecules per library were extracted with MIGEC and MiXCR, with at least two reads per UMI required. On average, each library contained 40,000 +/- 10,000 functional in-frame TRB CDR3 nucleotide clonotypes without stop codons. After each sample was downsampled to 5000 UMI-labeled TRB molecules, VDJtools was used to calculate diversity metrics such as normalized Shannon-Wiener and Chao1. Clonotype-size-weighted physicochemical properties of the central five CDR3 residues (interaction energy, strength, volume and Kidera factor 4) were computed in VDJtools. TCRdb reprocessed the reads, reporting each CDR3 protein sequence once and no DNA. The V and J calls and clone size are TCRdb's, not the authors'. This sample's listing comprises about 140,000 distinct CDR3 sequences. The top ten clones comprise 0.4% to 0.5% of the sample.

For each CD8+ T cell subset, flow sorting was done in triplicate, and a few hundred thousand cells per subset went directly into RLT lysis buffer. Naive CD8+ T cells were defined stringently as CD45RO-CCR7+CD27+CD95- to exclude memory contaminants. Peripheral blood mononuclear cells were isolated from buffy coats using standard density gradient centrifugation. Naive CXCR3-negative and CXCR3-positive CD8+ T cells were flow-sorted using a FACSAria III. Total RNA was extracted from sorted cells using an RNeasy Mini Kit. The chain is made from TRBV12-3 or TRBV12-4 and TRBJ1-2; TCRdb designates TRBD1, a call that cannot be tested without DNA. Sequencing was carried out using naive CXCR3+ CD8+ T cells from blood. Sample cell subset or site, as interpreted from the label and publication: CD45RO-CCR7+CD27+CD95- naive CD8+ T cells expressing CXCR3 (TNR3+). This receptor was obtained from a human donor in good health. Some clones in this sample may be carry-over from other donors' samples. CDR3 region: CASSTSVRVDYGYTF.